This TCR beta chain was documented in a study of T-cell memory formation after mild COVID-19. The overall study: Largely donor-specific sequence clusters came from two donors. General observations from the study: Second-wave clones reaching peak frequency on day 37 lacked confirmed SARS-CoV-2 specificity. While clones contracting from day 15 to 85 were balanced between CD4 and CD8, later expanders leaned CD4+. Contracting CD8+ clones were enriched in EMRA, CD4+ mainly in CM and EM.

A word on this clonotype: What it binds is not known.

TCRdb used MiXCR to reprocess the 5' RACE reads, holding one entry per CDR3 protein. The table lists about 210,000 distinct CDR3 sequences, approximately 30% of them singletons, with 11% in the top ten. Germline V lookup: CDR1 MGHRA, CDR2 YSYEKL. Trimming removed 4 bases from V and 0 bases from J, with 10 bases in between. The CDR3 is 15 amino acids. The chain employs TRBV4-1 and TRBJ1-3; the D is unclear. What was sequenced was PBMCs or a T cell subset sorted from them (not recorded which). The receptor comes from an adult woman who had mild COVID-19 (a few samples of this study predate the infection). Cell type and time point are not known. The CDR3 loop is CASSPQIYSGNTIYF. CDR3 sequence (DNA): TGCGCCAGCAGCCCTCAAATCTACTCTGGAAACACCATATATTTT.